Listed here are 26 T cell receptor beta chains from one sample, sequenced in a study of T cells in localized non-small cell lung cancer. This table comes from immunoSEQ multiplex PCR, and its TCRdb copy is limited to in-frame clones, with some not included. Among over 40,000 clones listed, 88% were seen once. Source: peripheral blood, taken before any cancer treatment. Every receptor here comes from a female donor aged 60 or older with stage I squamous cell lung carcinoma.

The CDR3 loop is CASSPYLVPTGVYGYTF. CDR3 in DNA: TGCGCCAGCAGCCCGTACTTGGTCCCGACAGGGGTATATGGCTACACCTTC. The V call is TRBV4-1, the J call TRBJ1-2; 8 positions agree with TRBD1. The J segment lost 5 bases and the V segment lost 4 bases, leaving 15 bases of the junction unmatched. This CDR3 is built from 17 residues. Germline CDR1 and CDR2: MGHRA and YSYEKL.

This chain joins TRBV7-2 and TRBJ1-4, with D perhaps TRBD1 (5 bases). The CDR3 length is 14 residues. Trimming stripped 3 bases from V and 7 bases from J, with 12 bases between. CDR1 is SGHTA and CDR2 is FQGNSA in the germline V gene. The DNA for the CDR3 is TGTGCCAGCAGCTTGGAGGGGAGGGCTGAAAAACTGTTTTTT. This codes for CASSLEGRAEKLFF.

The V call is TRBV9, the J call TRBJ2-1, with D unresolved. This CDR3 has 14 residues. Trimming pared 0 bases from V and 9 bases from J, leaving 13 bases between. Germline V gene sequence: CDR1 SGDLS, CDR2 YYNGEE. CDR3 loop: CASSVDPLNGEQFF. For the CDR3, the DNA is TGTGCCAGCAGCGTAGACCCCCTAAACGGTGAGCAGTTCTTC.

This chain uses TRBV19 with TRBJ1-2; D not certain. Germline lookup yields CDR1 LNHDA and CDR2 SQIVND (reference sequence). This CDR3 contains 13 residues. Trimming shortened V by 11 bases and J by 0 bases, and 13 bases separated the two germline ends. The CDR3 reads CACSGFSNYGYTF. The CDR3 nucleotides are TGTGCCTGCTCTGGATTCTCTAACTATGGCTACACCTTC. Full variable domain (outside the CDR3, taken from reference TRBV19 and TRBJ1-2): DGGITQSPKYLFRKEGQNVTLSCEQNLNHDAMYWYRQDPGQGLRLIYYSQIVNDFQKGDIAEGYSVSREKKESFPLTVTSAQKNPTAFYLCACSGFSNYGYTFGSGTRLTVV.

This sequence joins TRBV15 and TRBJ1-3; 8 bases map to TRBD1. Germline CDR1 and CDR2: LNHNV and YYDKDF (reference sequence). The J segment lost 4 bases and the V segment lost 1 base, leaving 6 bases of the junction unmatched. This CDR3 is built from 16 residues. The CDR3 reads CATSRAGQVKGNTIYF. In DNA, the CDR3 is TGTGCCACCAGCAGAGCGGGACAGGTGAAAGGAAACACCATATATTTT.

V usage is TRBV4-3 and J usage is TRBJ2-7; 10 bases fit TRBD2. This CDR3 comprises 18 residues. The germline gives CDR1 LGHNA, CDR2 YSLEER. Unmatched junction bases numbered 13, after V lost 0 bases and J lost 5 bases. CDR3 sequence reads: CASSQDHIAGGLFNEQYF. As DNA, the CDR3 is TGCGCCAGCAGCCAAGATCACATAGCGGGAGGCCTCTTCAACGAGCAGTACTTC.

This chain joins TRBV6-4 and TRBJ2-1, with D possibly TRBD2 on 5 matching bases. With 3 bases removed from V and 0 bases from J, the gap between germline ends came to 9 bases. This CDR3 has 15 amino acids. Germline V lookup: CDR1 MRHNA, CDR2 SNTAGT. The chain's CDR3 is CASSESGSSYNEQFF. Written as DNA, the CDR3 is TGTGCCAGCAGTGAATCGGGGAGCTCCTACAATGAGCAGTTCTTC.

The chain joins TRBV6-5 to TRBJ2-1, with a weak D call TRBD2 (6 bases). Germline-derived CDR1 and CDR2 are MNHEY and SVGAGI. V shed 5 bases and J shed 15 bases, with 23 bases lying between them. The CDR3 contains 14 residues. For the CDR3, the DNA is TGTGCCAGCAGTCAGTTAAGCGGGTTACCGAGTTGGTTCTTC. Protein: CASSQLSGLPSWFF.

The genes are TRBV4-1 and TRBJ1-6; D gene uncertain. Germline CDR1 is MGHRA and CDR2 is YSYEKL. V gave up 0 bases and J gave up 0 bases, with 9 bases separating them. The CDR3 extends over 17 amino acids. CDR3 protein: CASSQEGFASYNSPLHF. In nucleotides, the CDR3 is TGCGCCAGCAGCCAAGAGGGGTTCGCCTCCTATAATTCACCCCTCCACTTT.

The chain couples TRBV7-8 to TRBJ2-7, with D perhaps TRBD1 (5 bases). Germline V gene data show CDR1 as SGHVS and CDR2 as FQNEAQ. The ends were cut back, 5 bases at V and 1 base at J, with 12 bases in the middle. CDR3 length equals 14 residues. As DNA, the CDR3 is TGTGCCAGCAGCCTCGCCACAGGTTCCTACGAGCAGTACTTC. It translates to CASSLATGSYEQYF.

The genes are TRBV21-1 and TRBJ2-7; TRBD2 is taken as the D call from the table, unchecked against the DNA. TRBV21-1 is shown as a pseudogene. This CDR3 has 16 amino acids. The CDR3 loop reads CASSKGTSGSVYEQYF. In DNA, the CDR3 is TGTGCCAGCAGCAAAGGAACTAGCGGGAGTGTGTACGAGCAGTACTTC.

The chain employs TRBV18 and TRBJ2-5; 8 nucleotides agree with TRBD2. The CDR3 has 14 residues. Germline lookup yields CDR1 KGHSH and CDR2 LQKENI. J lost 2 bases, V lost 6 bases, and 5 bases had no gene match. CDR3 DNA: TGTGCCAGCTCGCCGGGACTAGGACAAGAGACCCAGTACTTC. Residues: CASSPGLGQETQYF.

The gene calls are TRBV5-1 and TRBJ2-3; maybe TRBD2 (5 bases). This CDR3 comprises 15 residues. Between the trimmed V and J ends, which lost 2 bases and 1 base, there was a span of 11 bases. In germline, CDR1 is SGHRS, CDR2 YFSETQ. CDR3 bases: TGCGCCAGCAGCTTTCAGTGGGGAGGCACAGATACGCAGTATTTT. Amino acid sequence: CASSFQWGGTDTQYF.

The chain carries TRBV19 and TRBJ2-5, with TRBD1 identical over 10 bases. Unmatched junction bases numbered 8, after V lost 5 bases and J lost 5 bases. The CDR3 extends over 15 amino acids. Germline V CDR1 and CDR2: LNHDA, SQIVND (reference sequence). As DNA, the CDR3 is TGTGCCAGTAGTGCCATGACAGGGGGCGGGGAGACCCAGTACTTC. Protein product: CASSAMTGGGETQYF.

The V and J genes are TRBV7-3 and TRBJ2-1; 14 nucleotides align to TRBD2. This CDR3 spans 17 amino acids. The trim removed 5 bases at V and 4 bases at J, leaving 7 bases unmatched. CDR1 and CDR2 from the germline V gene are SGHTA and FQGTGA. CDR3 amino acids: CASSPAGLAGGYNEQFF. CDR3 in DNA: TGTGCCAGCAGCCCGGCCGGACTAGCGGGAGGTTACAATGAGCAGTTCTTC.

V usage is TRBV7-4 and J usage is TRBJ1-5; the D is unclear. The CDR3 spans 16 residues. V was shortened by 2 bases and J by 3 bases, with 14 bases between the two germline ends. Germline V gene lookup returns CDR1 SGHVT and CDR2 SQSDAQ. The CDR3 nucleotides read TGTGCCAGCAGCTTATACGGGCCCATACACAATCAGCCCCAGCATTTT. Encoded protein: CASSLYGPIHNQPQHF.

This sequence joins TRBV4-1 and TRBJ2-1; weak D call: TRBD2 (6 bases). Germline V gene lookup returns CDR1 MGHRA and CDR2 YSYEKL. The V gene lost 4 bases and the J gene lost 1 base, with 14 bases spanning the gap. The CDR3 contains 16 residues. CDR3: CASSLVRLVSYNEQFF. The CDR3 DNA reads TGCGCCAGCAGCCTCGTGCGACTAGTTTCCTACAATGAGCAGTTCTTC.

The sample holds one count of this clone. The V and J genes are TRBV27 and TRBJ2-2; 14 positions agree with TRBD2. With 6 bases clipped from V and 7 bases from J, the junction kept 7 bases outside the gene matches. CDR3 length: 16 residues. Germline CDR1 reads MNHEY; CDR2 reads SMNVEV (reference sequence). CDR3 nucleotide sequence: TGTGCCAGCAGCTCGGGACTAGCGGGAGCTAACGGGGAGCTGTTTTTT. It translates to CASSSGLAGANGELFF.

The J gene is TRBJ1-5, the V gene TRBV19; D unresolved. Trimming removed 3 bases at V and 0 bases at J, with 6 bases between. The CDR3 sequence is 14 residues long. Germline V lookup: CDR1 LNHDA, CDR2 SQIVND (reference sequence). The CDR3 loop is CASSMMYSNQPQHF. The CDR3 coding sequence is TGTGCCAGTAGTATGATGTATAGCAATCAGCCCCAGCATTTT.

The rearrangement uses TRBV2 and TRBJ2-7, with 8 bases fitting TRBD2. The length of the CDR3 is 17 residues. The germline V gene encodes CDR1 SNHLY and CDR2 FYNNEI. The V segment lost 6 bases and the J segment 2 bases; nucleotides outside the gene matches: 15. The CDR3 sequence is CASRVGPSGYGTYEQYF. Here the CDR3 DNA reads TGTGCCAGCAGAGTTGGGCCTAGCGGGTATGGAACCTACGAGCAGTACTTC.

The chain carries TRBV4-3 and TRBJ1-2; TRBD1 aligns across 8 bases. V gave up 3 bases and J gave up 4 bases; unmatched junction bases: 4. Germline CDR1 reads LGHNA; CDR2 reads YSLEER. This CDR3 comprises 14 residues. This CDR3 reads CASSHRGPGYGYTF. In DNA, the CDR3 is TGCGCCAGCAGCCACAGGGGGCCTGGCTATGGCTACACCTTC.

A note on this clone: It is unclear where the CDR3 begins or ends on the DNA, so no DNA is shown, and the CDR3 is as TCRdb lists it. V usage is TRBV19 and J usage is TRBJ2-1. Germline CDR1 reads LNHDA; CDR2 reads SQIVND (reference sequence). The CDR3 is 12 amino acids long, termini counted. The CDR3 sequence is CASSFGPGEQFF.

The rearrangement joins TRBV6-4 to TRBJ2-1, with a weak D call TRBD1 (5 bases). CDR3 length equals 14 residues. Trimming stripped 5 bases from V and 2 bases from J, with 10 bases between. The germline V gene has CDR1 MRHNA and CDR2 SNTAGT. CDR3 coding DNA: TGTGCCAGCAGTCTACAGGAGACCTACAATGAGCAGTTCTTC. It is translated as CASSLQETYNEQFF.

In DNA, the CDR3 is TGTGCCAGCAGCCCAGGGACAGGGGGCCCCTCGAGCTACGAGCAGTACTTC. Protein product: CASSPGTGGPSSYEQYF. The V call is TRBV7-3, the J call TRBJ2-7; TRBD1 aligns across 12 bases. Germline V gives CDR1 SGHTA, CDR2 FQGTGA. This CDR3 region has 17 residues. The junction had 11 bases not matched to a gene; V was cut back by 5 bases and J by 3 bases.

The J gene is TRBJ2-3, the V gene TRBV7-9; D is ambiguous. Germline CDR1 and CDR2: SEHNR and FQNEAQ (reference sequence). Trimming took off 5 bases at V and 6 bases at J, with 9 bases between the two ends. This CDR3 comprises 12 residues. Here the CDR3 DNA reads TGTGCCAGCAGCCCCTTGTCCGATACGCAGTATTTT. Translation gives CASSPLSDTQYF.

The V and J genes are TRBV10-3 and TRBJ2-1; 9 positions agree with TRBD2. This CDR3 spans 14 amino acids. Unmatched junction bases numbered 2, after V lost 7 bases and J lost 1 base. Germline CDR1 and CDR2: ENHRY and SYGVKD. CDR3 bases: TGTGCCATCAAGGCGGGAGGGTCCTACAATGAGCAGTTCTTC. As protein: CAIKAGGSYNEQFF.